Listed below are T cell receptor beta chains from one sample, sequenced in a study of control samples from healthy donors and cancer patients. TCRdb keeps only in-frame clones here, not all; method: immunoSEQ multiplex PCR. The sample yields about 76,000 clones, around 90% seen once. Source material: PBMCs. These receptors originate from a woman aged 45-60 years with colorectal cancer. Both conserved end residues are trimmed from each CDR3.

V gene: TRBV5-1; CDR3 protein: ASSFFAGGGETQY
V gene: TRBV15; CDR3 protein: ATLGVDTGELF
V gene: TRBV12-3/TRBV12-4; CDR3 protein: ASSWGGQAGYT
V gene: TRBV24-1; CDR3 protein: ATSDPSGTGGNEQF
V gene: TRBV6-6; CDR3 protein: ASRGDTGELF
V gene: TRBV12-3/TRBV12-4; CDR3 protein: ASSLSSRVQF
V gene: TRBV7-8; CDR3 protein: ASSLPVHTEAF
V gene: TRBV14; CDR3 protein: ASSTGTDTEAF
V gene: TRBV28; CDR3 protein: ASSLLGYYGYT
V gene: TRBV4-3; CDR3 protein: ASSQDLGPGRF
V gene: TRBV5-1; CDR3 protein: ASSIGTGADNSPLH
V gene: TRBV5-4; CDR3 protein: ASSPDSSGANVLT
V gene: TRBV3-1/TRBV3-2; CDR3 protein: ASSQPRGGIETQY
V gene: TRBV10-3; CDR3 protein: AIRSFSYGAGDTEAF
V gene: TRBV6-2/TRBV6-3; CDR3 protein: ASSRRPASEQF
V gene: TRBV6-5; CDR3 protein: ASRDRPNTEAF
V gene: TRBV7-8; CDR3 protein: ASTRDGEFNQPQH
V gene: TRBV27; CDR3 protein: ASSTIQGPGTDTQY